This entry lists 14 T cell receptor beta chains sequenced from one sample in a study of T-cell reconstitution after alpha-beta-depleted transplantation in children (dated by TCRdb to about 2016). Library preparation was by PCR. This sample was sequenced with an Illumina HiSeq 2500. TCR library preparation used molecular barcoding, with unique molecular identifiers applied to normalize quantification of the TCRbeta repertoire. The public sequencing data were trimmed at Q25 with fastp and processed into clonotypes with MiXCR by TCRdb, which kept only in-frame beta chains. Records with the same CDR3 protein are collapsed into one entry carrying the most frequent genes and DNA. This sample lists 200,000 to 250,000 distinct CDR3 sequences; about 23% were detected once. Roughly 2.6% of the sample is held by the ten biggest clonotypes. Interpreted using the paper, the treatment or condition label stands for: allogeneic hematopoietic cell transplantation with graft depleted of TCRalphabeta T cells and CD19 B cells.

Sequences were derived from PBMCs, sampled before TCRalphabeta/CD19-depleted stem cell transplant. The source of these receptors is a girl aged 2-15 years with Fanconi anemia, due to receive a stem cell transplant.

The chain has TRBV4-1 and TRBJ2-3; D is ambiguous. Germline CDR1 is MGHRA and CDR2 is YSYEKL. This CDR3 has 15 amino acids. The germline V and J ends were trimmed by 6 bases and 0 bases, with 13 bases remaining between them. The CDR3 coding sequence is TGCGCCAGCAGTCCTTGGGGATACAGCACAGATACGCAGTATTTT. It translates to CASSPWGYSTDTQYF.

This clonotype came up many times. The chain's CDR3 is CASSYDPGMGTEEQYF. In DNA form, the CDR3 reads TGTGCCAGCAGTTACGACCCCGGAATGGGGACAGAAGAGCAGTACTTC. The gene calls are TRBV6-5 and TRBJ2-7; 7 bases map to TRBD1. With 2 bases clipped from V and 7 bases from J, the junction kept 14 bases outside the gene matches. The CDR3 covers 16 residues. Germline lookup yields CDR1 MNHEY and CDR2 SVGAGI.

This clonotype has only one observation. CDR3: CASSYLRDNSYEQYF. The CDR3 DNA is TGCGCCAGCAGCTATCTCCGGGACAACTCCTACGAGCAGTACTTC. The chain carries TRBV5-1 and TRBJ2-7; D is perhaps TRBD1 (6 bases). Germline V gives CDR1 SGHRS, CDR2 YFSETQ. This CDR3 has 15 residues. V was pared by 3 bases and J by 0 bases, with 13 bases between.

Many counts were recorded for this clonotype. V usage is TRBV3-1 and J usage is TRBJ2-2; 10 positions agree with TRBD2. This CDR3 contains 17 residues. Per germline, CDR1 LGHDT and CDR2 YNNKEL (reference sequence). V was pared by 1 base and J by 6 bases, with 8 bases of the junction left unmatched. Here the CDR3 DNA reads TGTGCCAGCAGCCAAGGACCTCTAGCGGGAGTGGCCGGGGAGCTGTTTTTT. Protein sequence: CASSQGPLAGVAGELFF.

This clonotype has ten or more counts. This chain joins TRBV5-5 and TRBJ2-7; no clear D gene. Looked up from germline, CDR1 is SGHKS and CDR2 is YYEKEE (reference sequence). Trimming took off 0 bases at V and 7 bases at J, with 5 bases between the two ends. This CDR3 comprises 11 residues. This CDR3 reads CASSLELEQYF. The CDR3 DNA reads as TGTGCCAGCAGCTTGGAACTAGAGCAGTACTTC.

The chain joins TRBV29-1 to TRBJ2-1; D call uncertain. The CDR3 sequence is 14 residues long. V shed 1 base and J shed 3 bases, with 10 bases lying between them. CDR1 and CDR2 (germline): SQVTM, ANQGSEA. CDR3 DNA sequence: TGCAGCGTTGAAGGGCTATCTTTCTACAATGAGCAGTTCTTC. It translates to CSVEGLSFYNEQFF.

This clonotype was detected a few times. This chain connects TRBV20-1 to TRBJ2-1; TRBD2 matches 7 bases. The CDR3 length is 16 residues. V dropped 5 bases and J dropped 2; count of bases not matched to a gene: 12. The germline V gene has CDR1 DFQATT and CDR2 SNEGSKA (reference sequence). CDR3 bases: TGCAGTGCTGTATTATTTGGGGGACTAACCTACAATGAGCAGTTCTTC. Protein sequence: CSAVLFGGLTYNEQFF.

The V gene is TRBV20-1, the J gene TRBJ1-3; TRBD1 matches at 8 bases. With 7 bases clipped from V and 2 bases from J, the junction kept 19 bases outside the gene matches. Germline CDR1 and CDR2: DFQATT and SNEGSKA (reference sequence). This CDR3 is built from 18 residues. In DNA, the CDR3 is TGCAGTGAACCGCCCTCTCGCATCAGGGGGCATCCTGGAAACACCATATATTTT. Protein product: CSEPPSRIRGHPGNTIYF.

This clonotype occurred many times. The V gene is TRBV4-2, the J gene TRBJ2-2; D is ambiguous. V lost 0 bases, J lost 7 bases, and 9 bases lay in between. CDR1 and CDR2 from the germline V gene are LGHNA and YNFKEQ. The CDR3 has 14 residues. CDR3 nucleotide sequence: TGTGCCAGCAGCCAAGATGAGGCTGTCGGGGAGCTGTTTTTT. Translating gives CASSQDEAVGELFF.

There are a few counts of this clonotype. The CDR3 DNA is TGTGCCAGCAGTTACTCGCCTCAAGGCTACGAGCAGTACTTC. It translates to CASSYSPQGYEQYF. The V gene is TRBV6-5, the J gene TRBJ2-7, with D unclear. V lost 0 bases to trimming and J lost 3 bases, with 9 bases between them. There are 14 residues in the CDR3. Germline values: CDR1 MNHEY, CDR2 SVGAGI.

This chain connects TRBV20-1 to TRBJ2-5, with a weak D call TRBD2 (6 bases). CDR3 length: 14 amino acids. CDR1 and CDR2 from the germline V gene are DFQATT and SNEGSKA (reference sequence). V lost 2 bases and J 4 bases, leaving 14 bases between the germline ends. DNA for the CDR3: TGCAGTGCTAGATCCGGACGGCGGGGAGAGACCCAGTACTTC. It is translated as CSARSGRRGETQYF.

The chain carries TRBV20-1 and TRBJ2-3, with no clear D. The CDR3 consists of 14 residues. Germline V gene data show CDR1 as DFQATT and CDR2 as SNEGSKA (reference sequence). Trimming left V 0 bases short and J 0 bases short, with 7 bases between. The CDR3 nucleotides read TGCAGTGCTAGAGATGAGACAAGCACAGATACGCAGTATTTT. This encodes CSARDETSTDTQYF.

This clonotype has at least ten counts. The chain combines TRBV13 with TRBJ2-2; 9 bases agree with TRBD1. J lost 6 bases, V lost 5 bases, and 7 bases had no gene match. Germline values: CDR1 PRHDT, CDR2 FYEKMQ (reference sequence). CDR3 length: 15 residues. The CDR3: CASSPGQGIAGELFF. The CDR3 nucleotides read TGTGCCAGCAGCCCGGGACAGGGAATCGCCGGGGAGCTGTTTTTT.

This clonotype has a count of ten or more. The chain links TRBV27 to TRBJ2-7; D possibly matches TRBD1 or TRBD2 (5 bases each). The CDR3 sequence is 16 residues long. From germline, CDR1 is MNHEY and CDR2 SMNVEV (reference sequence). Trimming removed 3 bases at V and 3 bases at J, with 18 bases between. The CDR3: CASSLVWASGGYEQYF. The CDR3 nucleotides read TGTGCCAGCAGTTTGGTCTGGGCTAGTGGGGGCTACGAGCAGTACTTC.